This entry lists 32 T cell receptor beta chains sequenced from one sample in a study of CD8 T cells in Susac syndrome. Reverse transcription used about 0.45 to 1 ug RNA and random hexamers. TCRdb fed the immunoSEQ multiplex PCR reads into MiXCR, producing one record per CDR3 protein. The table has about 80,000 distinct CDR3 sequences, roughly 90% seen once. Sequencing input: CD8+ T cells from PBMCs. The source of these receptors is a human donor with multiple sclerosis.

V is TRBV4-3 and J is TRBJ2-2; 10 bases align to TRBD1. This CDR3 has 18 amino acids. With V trimmed by 0 bases and J by 4 bases, 8 bases remained unmatched. The germline V gene has CDR1 LGHNA and CDR2 YSLEER. CDR3 region: CASSQDHRQGAITGELFF. The CDR3, as DNA: TGCGCCAGCAGCCAAGACCATAGACAGGGGGCTATCACCGGGGAGCTGTTTTTT.

The chain joins TRBV3-1 to TRBJ2-1; D call uncertain. Germline CDR1 reads LGHDT; CDR2 reads YNNKEL (reference sequence). The CDR3 extends over 13 amino acids. V gave up 4 bases and J gave up 3 bases, with 7 bases separating them. CDR3 region: CASSPHDYNEQFF. CDR3 nucleotide sequence: TGTGCCAGCAGCCCCCATGACTACAATGAGCAGTTCTTC.

The rearrangement uses TRBV9 and TRBJ2-1; D remains unclear. Trimming pared 0 bases from V and 9 bases from J, leaving 7 bases between. The CDR3 runs 12 residues. Germline V gives CDR1 SGDLS, CDR2 YYNGEE. In DNA, the CDR3 is TGTGCCAGCAGCGTAGGTGTGCGTGAGCAGTTCTTC. Translating gives CASSVGVREQFF. Using reference TRBV9 and TRBJ2-1 for the parts outside the CDR3, the full variable domain is DSGVTQTPKHLITATGQRVTLRCSPRSGDLSVYWYQQSLDQGLQFLIQYYNGEERAKGNILERFSAQQFPDLHSELNLSSLELGDSALYFCASSVGVREQFFGPGTRLTVL.

V and J are TRBV9 and TRBJ2-2; 11 nucleotides agree with TRBD2. V was clipped by 0 bases and J by 5 bases; unmatched bases: 6. Germline values: CDR1 SGDLS, CDR2 YYNGEE. The CDR3 loop spans 17 amino acids. CDR3 nucleotide sequence: TGTGCCAGCAGCGTAGGACTAGCGGGGCTGGGGACCGGGGAGCTGTTTTTT. Encoded protein: CASSVGLAGLGTGELFF.

The chain recombines TRBV19 with TRBJ1-2; 8 bases agree with TRBD1. Germline CDR1 and CDR2: LNHDA and SQIVND (reference sequence). This CDR3 is built from 14 residues. V lost 7 bases, J lost 4 bases, and 8 bases stayed unmatched. CDR3 DNA sequence: TGTGCCAGTACCTACCAGGGGGCGAGCTATGGCTACACCTTC. This codes for CASTYQGASYGYTF.

The rearrangement uses TRBV18 and TRBJ2-1, with a possible D match to TRBD1 (6 bases). Trimming pared 6 bases from V and 6 bases from J, leaving 21 bases between. The germline CDR1 and CDR2 sequences are KGHSH and LQKENI. The CDR3 has 16 amino acids. The CDR3 loop is CASSHSSGHYTNEQFF. The CDR3 coding sequence is TGTGCCAGCTCTCACTCCTCGGGACATTATACCAATGAGCAGTTCTTC.

The chain recombines TRBV4-2 with TRBJ2-2; 8 positions agree with TRBD1. The V gene end was trimmed by 1 base and the J gene end by 14 bases; junction bases not matched to a gene: 15. This CDR3 region has 16 residues. Germline V CDR1 and CDR2: LGHNA, YNFKEQ. This CDR3 reads CASSQVFPPTGADLFF. The CDR3 DNA reads TGTGCCAGCAGCCAAGTCTTTCCCCCGACAGGGGCGGACCTGTTTTTT.

The V call is TRBV12-3 or TRBV12-4, the J call TRBJ2-7, with 7 bases identical to TRBD2. The CDR3 is made up of 15 amino acids. V was pared by 6 bases and J by 6 bases, with 14 bases of the junction left unmatched. CDR3 sequence (DNA): TGTGCCAGCAGGGCGGGGGACGAACCATCGGGCGAGCAGTACTTC. Encoded protein: CASRAGDEPSGEQYF.

V is TRBV14 and J is TRBJ2-6, with TRBD2 as a possible D gene (7 bases). V dropped 3 bases and J dropped 6 bases, with 15 bases sitting between them. Germline V gene data show CDR1 as SGHDN and CDR2 as FVKESK. This CDR3 region has 16 residues. Written as DNA, the CDR3 is TGTGCCAGCAGCCAGAGGGGGGGAGGGGAGGCCAACGTCCTGACTTTC. It specifies CASSQRGGGEANVLTF.

This chain uses TRBV11-2 with TRBJ2-7; D remains ambiguous. The CDR3 is made up of 12 amino acids. Germline CDR1 and CDR2: SGHAT and FQNNGV. Trimming removed 3 bases at V and 4 bases at J, with 7 bases between. The CDR3 nucleotides read TGTGCCAGCAGCTTTATTGAATACGAGCAGTACTTC. Protein: CASSFIEYEQYF.

This chain connects TRBV29-1 to TRBJ2-1; 7 bases are a match to TRBD1. This CDR3 contains 12 residues. Germline CDR1 is SQVTM and CDR2 is ANQGSEA. Unmatched junction bases numbered 9, after V lost 7 bases and J lost 9 bases. The CDR3 DNA reads as TGCAGCGCGCCGACAGGGCTTGGTGAGCAGTTCTTC. The encoded protein is CSAPTGLGEQFF.

The V and J genes are TRBV5-1 and TRBJ2-1; D possibly corresponds to TRBD2 (6 bases). This CDR3 region has 14 residues. V shed 0 bases and J shed 8 bases, with 12 bases lying between them. Germline CDR1 reads SGHRS; CDR2 reads YFSETQ. Here the CDR3 reads CASSLAGVGDEQFF. The CDR3 DNA follows: TGCGCCAGCAGCTTGGCGGGAGTAGGGGATGAGCAGTTCTTC.

The chain recombines TRBV5-6 with TRBJ1-3; a possible D gene is TRBD1 (5 bases). The CDR3 is made up of 16 amino acids. V shed 5 bases and J shed 6 bases, with 21 bases lying between them. Germline-derived CDR1 and CDR2 are SGHDT and YYEEEE. CDR3 DNA sequence: TGTGCCAGCAGTACCGGGACCGCCAGGGCAGAAAACACCATATATTTT. Its translation is CASSTGTARAENTIYF. The full variable domain, with the rest looked up from reference TRBV5-6 and TRBJ1-3, is DAGVTQSPTHLIKTRGQQVTLRCSPKSGHDTVSWYQQALGQGPQFIFQYYEEEERQRGNFPDRFSGHQFPNYSSELNVNALLLGDSALYLCASSTGTARAENTIYFGEGSWLTVV.

The V and J genes are TRBV5-4 and TRBJ2-5, with 7 nucleotides matching TRBD2. This CDR3 is built from 17 residues. J lost 4 bases, V lost 1 base, and 13 bases had no gene match. Per the germline V gene, CDR1 is SGHNT and CDR2 is YYREEE (reference sequence). CDR3 coding DNA: TGTGCCAGCAGCTTGAGAGCATCGACTGGCGGGAGAGAGACCCAGTACTTC. Translated: CASSLRASTGGRETQYF.

This chain joins TRBV20-1 and TRBJ2-5; the D is unclear. V dropped 3 bases and J dropped 1 base, with 9 bases sitting between them. From germline, CDR1 is DFQATT and CDR2 SNEGSKA (reference sequence). The CDR3 totals 13 residues. In DNA, the CDR3 is TGCAGTGCTAGTGCTTCGTTCCAAGAGACCCAGTACTTC. As protein: CSASASFQETQYF.

V usage is TRBV30 and J usage is TRBJ2-7, with D possibly being TRBD2 (6 bases). In germline, CDR1 is GTSNPN, CDR2 SVGIG (reference sequence). Trimming took off 3 bases at V and 5 bases at J, with 17 bases between the two ends. The CDR3 covers 14 residues. In DNA, the CDR3 is TGTGCCTGGAGGGGAAGCCTGGGGAGGAACGAGCAGTACTTC. Protein sequence: CAWRGSLGRNEQYF.

The V call is TRBV7-8, the J call TRBJ2-3; TRBD2 might be the D (6 bases). Per the germline V gene, CDR1 is SGHVS and CDR2 is FQNEAQ. The CDR3 has 15 residues. Trimming pared 2 bases from V and 0 bases from J, leaving 9 bases between. CDR3 amino acids: CASSLLRGSTDTQYF. The DNA for the CDR3 is TGTGCCAGCAGCTTATTGCGGGGTAGCACAGATACGCAGTATTTT.

The chain carries TRBV4-2 and TRBJ2-3, with D hard to call. In germline, CDR1 is LGHNA, CDR2 YNFKEQ. The CDR3 has 14 residues. Trimming pared 0 bases from V and 0 bases from J, leaving 4 bases between. CDR3: CASSQDGSTDTQYF. The DNA for the CDR3 is TGTGCCAGCAGCCAAGATGGAAGCACAGATACGCAGTATTTT.

The rearrangement joins TRBV27 to TRBJ1-4; D remains ambiguous. This CDR3 spans 14 amino acids. Between the trimmed V and J ends, which lost 6 bases and 6 bases, there was a span of 14 bases. CDR1 MNHEY and CDR2 SMNVEV come from the germline V gene (reference sequence). In nucleotides, the CDR3 is TGTGCCAGCAGCCCCGGTTACTTATATGAAAAACTGTTTTTT. It specifies CASSPGYLYEKLFF.

The chain combines TRBV6-2 or TRBV6-3 with TRBJ2-3, with D possibly matching TRBD2 (6 bases). The V gene lost 2 bases and the J gene lost 4 bases, with 13 bases spanning the gap. The CDR3 spans 15 residues. Per germline, CDR1 MNHEY and CDR2 SVGEGT. The CDR3 DNA sequence: TGTGCCAGCAGTTACGTCTCGGGGGAGGCAGATACGCAGTATTTT. The encoded protein is CASSYVSGEADTQYF.

V usage is TRBV10-3 and J usage is TRBJ2-2, with D perhaps matching TRBD1 (5 bases). The CDR3 has 16 residues. V lost 0 bases and J lost 4, with 12 bases in between. Germline CDR1 ENHRY, CDR2 SYGVKD. The CDR3 nucleotides read TGTGCCATCAGTGAGTCAGGGCAGGGCCGCACCGGGGAGCTGTTTTTT. Translating gives CAISESGQGRTGELFF.

The gene calls are TRBV9 and TRBJ2-7; TRBD2 aligns across 9 bases. J was trimmed by 5 bases and V by 0 bases; bases with no gene match: 6. The CDR3 loop spans 15 amino acids. CDR1 SGDLS and CDR2 YYNGEE come from the germline V gene. This chain's CDR3 is CASSVGAGGSDEQYF. The CDR3 coding sequence is TGTGCCAGCAGCGTAGGTGCGGGAGGGAGCGACGAGCAGTACTTC.

The CDR3 here is CASKIGTGDYEQYF. The CDR3 DNA is TGCGCCAGTAAGATCGGGACAGGGGACTACGAGCAGTACTTC. J is TRBJ2-7 and V is TRBV5-1; 10 bases line up with TRBD1. V shed 8 bases, J shed 3 bases, and the junction held 8 bases outside the gene matches. Germline lookup yields CDR1 SGHRS and CDR2 YFSETQ. The CDR3 runs to 14 residues. Together with reference TRBV5-1 and TRBJ2-7, the CDR3 gives the full variable domain: KAGVTQTPRYLIKTRGQQVTLSCSPISGHRSVSWYQQTPGQGLQFLFEYFSETQRNKGNFPGRFSGRQFSNSRSEMNVSTLELGDSALYLCASKIGTGDYEQYFGPGTRLTVT.

The CDR3 region is CASSQGRSTYNTEAFF. For the CDR3, the DNA is TGTGCCAGCAGCCAGGGCCGCTCAACTTATAACACTGAAGCTTTCTTT. The chain couples TRBV3-1 to TRBJ1-1; D ambiguous. The CDR3 contains 16 residues. V dropped 3 bases and J dropped 2 bases, with 16 bases sitting between them. The germline gives CDR1 LGHDT, CDR2 YNNKEL (reference sequence). Full variable domain (remainder filled in from reference TRBV3-1 and TRBJ1-1): DTAVSQTPKYLVTQMGNDKSIKCEQNLGHDTMYWYKQDSKKFLKIMFSYNNKELIINETVPNRFSPKSPDKAHLNLHINSLELGDSAVYFCASSQGRSTYNTEAFFGQGTRLTVV.

The chain joins TRBV4-1 to TRBJ2-3; D is unresolved. Germline values: CDR1 MGHRA, CDR2 YSYEKL. V lost 2 bases and J 0 bases, leaving 21 bases between the germline ends. The CDR3 covers 19 residues. CDR3 region: CASSQRANTPPASTDTQYF. The CDR3 DNA is TGCGCCAGCAGCCAACGAGCTAATACCCCACCGGCTAGCACAGATACGCAGTATTTT.

The chain recombines TRBV6-1 with TRBJ1-2; the match to TRBD1 covers 9 bases. Germline V gene lookup returns CDR1 MNHNS and CDR2 SASEGT. J gave up 5 bases and V 6 bases, and 7 bases lay outside the gene matches. This CDR3 has 14 amino acids. DNA of the CDR3: TGTGCCAGCAGCGAGGACAGGGGCTGGTATGGCTACACCTTC. Protein sequence: CASSEDRGWYGYTF.

V and J are TRBV7-2 and TRBJ1-5, with TRBD1 identical over 9 bases. V shed 4 bases and J 4 bases; nucleotides not matched to a gene: 2. CDR1 and CDR2 from the germline V gene are SGHTA and FQGNSA. This CDR3 comprises 14 residues. This chain's CDR3 is CASSSDRGNQPQHF. CDR3 coding DNA: TGTGCCAGCAGCTCCGACAGGGGGAATCAGCCCCAGCATTTT.

The chain carries TRBV19 and TRBJ2-2; the match to TRBD1 covers 9 bases. Trimming removed 8 bases from V and 0 bases from J; junction bases left unmatched: 1. The CDR3 totals 14 residues. CDR1 LNHDA and CDR2 SQIVND come from the germline V gene (reference sequence). CDR3 DNA sequence: TGTGCCAGTGGACAGGGGCCGAACACCGGGGAGCTGTTTTTT. Residues: CASGQGPNTGELFF.

The gene calls are TRBV7-9 and TRBJ2-7, with D perhaps matching TRBD1 (5 bases). Between the trimmed V and J ends, which lost 1 base and 3 bases, there was a span of 13 bases. Germline CDR1 reads SEHNR; CDR2 reads FQNEAQ (reference sequence). This CDR3 has 15 residues. The DNA of the CDR3 is TGTGCCAGCAGCTTAGTGACAGCTGGTCTCTACGAGCAGTACTTC. Translating it yields CASSLVTAGLYEQYF.

There are a few counts of this clonotype. V gene TRBV14 combines with J gene TRBJ1-1; unclear D gene. Germline-derived CDR1 and CDR2 are SGHDN and FVKESK. V lost 1 base, J lost 5 bases, and 8 bases lay in between. The CDR3 covers 13 residues. DNA for the CDR3: TGTGCCAGCAGCCAAGTTAAGGGAACTGAAGCTTTCTTT. This gives the protein CASSQVKGTEAFF.

V usage is TRBV9 and J usage is TRBJ2-5, with D perhaps TRBD2 (7 bases). Trimming shortened V by 4 bases and J by 1 base, and 17 bases separated the two germline ends. The V gene's germline CDR1 is SGDLS and CDR2 YYNGEE. The CDR3 spans 16 residues. The CDR3 nucleotides read TGTGCCAGCAGCTATAGAAGGGGGGGCCCCCAAGAGACCCAGTACTTC. Translated, it gives CASSYRRGGPQETQYF.

DNA of the CDR3: TGTGCCAGTAGTACAGGATTCGAGCAGTACTTC. Encoded protein: CASSTGFEQYF. The chain combines TRBV19 with TRBJ2-7, with D unclear. The CDR3 covers 11 residues. Trimming left V 4 bases short and J 6 bases short, with 7 bases between. Germline V gene lookup returns CDR1 LNHDA and CDR2 SQIVND (reference sequence).